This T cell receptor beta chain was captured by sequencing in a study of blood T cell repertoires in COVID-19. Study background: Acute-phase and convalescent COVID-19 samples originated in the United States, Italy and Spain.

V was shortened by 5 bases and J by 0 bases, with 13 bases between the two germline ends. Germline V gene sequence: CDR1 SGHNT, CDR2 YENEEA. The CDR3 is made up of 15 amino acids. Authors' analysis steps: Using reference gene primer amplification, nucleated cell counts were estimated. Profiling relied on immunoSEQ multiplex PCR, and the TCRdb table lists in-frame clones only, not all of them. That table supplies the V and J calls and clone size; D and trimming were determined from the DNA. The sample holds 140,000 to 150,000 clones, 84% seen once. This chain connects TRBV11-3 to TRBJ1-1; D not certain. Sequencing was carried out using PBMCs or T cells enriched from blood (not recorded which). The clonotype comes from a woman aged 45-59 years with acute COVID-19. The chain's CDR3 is CASSPSSVMNTEAFF. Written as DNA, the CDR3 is TGTGCCAGCAGCCCATCTTCGGTAATGAACACTGAAGCTTTCTTT.